This T cell receptor (beta chain) was captured in a study of T-cell memory formation after mild COVID-19. Across the study: In these data, TCR clusters were largely donor specific. Study results and limitations: Whether day 37 second-wave clones are SARS-CoV-2-specific was not confirmed. Balance between CD4 and CD8 was seen in clones contracting day 15 to 85, and a CD4+ lean was seen in later expanders.

The table lists this clonotype with a few counts. As yet, its antigen is unknown. The V end was cut by 4 bases, the J end by 0 bases, with 7 bases between. CDR3 size: 15 residues. Germline V gene sequence: CDR1 SEHNR, CDR2 FQNEAQ (reference sequence). After 5'RACE with constant-segment primers, TCR alpha and TCR beta cDNA libraries carrying sample barcodes and UMIs were obtained. Using its own MiXCR run on the 5' RACE reads, TCRdb lists one record per CDR3 protein. Found here are around 340,000 distinct CDR3 sequences, 10% to 15% of them singletons; the top ten hold about 21%. The chain joins TRBV7-9 to TRBJ2-6; no firm D call. The source is a man aged 18 to 30 who had mild COVID-19 (a few samples of this study predate the infection). Cell type and time point are not known. Sequenced sample: PBMCs or a T cell subset sorted from them (not recorded which). The CDR3 nucleotides are TGTGCCAGCAGCTCGCACAGCTCTGGGGCCAACGTCCTGACTTTC. Translated: CASSSHSSGANVLTF.